One sample yielded the 8 T cell receptor beta chains listed below, sequenced in a study of T cell changes during pregnancy in multiple sclerosis. TCRdb keeps only in-frame clones here, not all; method: immunoSEQ multiplex PCR. The repertoire has around 96,000 clones, roughly 93% of them found once; the top ten carry around 2.3%. The sequenced sample was peripheral blood, obtained in the third trimester of pregnancy. The receptor source for this set is a female donor with multiple sclerosis, enrolled in a pregnancy study.

The V and J genes are TRBV28 and TRBJ1-1; tentatively, D is TRBD1 (6 bases). CDR3 size: 12 residues. CDR1 is MDHEN and CDR2 is SYDVKM in the germline V gene. V was pared by 2 bases and J by 7 bases, with 8 bases between. The CDR3 coding sequence is TGTGCCAGCAGTTTACAGGGGCTTGAAGCTTTCTTT. This codes for CASSLQGLEAFF.

V and J are TRBV5-1 and TRBJ2-3; 14 positions agree with TRBD2. The CDR3 runs to 15 residues. Per the germline V gene, CDR1 is SGHRS and CDR2 is YFSETQ. V shed 7 bases, J shed 4 bases, and the junction held 5 bases outside the gene matches. CDR3 region: CASRMGLAGADTQYF. CDR3 coding DNA: TGCGCCAGCCGAATGGGACTAGCGGGAGCAGATACGCAGTATTTT.

V gene TRBV5-4 combines with J gene TRBJ1-2; 7 bases fit TRBD1. Germline V lookup: CDR1 SGHNT, CDR2 YYREEE (reference sequence). The CDR3 totals 14 residues. V lost 4 bases and J lost 10; bases outside the gene matches: 13. DNA of the CDR3: TGTGCCAGCAGCCGGAACAGGGGCCCATCTTACTACACCTTC. Encoded protein: CASSRNRGPSYYTF.

Ten or more counts support this clone. The chain recombines TRBV5-4 with TRBJ2-5; 8 nucleotides line up with TRBD2. Germline loops: CDR1 SGHNT, CDR2 YYREEE (reference sequence). The V gene end was trimmed by 1 base and the J gene end by 5 bases; junction bases not matched to a gene: 7. There are 15 residues in the CDR3. Here the CDR3 DNA reads TGTGCCAGCAGCTTGAGGACCCCGGGGGGGGAGACCCAGTACTTC. Protein: CASSLRTPGGETQYF.

The V gene is TRBV10-1, the J gene TRBJ2-2; D not resolved. The germline V gene has CDR1 WNHNN and CDR2 SYGVQD (reference sequence). This CDR3 has 13 residues. V gave up 9 bases and J gave up 1 base, with 9 bases separating them. The CDR3 spells CARYNGNTGELFF. The CDR3 DNA reads TGCGCCAGATACAATGGGAACACCGGGGAGCTGTTTTTT.

For this clone: A junction boundary mismatches the germline segment, possibly from a read error. The CDR3 coding sequence is TGTACCAGCAGCGTAGGCATAACTAGCGGGACCTACGAGCAGTACTTC. Amino acid sequence: CTSSVGITSGTYEQYF. The V call is TRBV9, the J call TRBJ2-7, with TRBD2 identical over 10 bases. Germline CDR1 and CDR2: SGDLS and YYNGEE. The CDR3 sequence is 16 residues long.

DNA of the CDR3: TGCGCCAGCAGCCCAGGGGGAGCTACCCCGGGGGAGCAGTACTTC. It translates to CASSPGGATPGEQYF. The V call is TRBV5-1, the J call TRBJ2-7; 7 nucleotides agree with TRBD1. The CDR3 totals 15 residues. V shed 4 bases and J 7 bases; nucleotides not matched to a gene: 14. Germline CDR1 and CDR2: SGHRS and YFSETQ.

The rearrangement uses TRBV5-1 and TRBJ1-1, with D unresolved. The CDR3 length is 13 residues. The germline V and J ends were trimmed by 1 base and 2 bases, with 6 bases remaining between them. The germline V gene encodes CDR1 SGHRS and CDR2 YFSETQ. Here the CDR3 reads CASSLIDNTEAFF. In DNA form, the CDR3 reads TGCGCCAGCAGCTTGATAGATAACACTGAAGCTTTCTTT.